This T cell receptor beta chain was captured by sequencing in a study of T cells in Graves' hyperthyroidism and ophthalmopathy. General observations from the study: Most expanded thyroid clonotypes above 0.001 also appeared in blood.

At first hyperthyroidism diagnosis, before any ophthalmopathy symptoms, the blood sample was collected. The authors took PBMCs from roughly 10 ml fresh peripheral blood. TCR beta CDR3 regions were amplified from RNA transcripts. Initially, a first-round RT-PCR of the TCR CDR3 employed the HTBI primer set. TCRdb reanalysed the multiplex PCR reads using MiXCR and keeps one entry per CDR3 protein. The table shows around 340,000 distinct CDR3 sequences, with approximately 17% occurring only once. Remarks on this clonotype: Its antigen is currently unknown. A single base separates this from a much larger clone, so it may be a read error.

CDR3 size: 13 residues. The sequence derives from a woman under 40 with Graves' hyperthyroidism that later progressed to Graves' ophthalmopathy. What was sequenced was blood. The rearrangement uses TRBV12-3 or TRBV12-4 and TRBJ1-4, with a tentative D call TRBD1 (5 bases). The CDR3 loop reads CASSFMGDEKPFF. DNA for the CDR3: TGTGCCAGCAGTTTTATGGGGGATGAAAAACCGTTTTTT.